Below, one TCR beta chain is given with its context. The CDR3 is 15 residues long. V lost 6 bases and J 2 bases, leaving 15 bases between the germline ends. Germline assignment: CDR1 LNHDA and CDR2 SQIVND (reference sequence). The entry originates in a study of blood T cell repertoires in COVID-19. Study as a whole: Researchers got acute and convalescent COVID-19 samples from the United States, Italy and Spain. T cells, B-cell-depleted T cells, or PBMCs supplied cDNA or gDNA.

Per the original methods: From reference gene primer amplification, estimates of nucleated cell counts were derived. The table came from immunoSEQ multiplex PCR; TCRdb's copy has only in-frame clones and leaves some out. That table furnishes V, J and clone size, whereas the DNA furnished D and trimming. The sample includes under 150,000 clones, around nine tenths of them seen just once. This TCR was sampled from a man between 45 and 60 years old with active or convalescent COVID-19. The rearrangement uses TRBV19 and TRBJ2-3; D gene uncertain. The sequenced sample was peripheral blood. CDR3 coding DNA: TGTGCCAGTAGCAAACATACCCCCCCCACAGATACGCAGTATTTT. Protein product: CASSKHTPPTDTQYF.